The clone carrying this T cell receptor beta chain was seen a few times. This CDR3 contains 12 residues. Germline CDR1 SQVTM, CDR2 ANQGSEA. Deletions cut 4 bases from V and 5 bases from J, with 9 bases between. The sample comes from a study of blood T cell repertoires in COVID-19. Background on the study: COVID-19 samples, acute and convalescent, were from the United States, Italy and Spain.

A Seattle source enrolled patients during active infection and followed them longitudinally. Original data processing: Amplification with reference gene primers provided the estimates of nucleated cell counts. The table came from immunoSEQ multiplex PCR; TCRdb's copy has only in-frame clones and leaves some out. Clonal size and the V and J genes are those of that table, whereas D and trimming came from the DNA. The sample lists some 240,000 clones; 75% to 85% were seen once. The V and J genes are TRBV29-1 and TRBJ2-1; D is unresolved. The clonotype was recovered from a woman aged 70-85 years with COVID-19, enrolled during active disease. Sequenced sample: peripheral blood. The CDR3 loop reads CSVAAGDNEQFF. In DNA, the CDR3 is TGCAGCGTTGCGGCCGGAGACAATGAGCAGTTCTTC.